A selection of T cell receptor beta chains follows, all from one sample in a study of cytomegalovirus exposure and HLA in healthy donors. Data came from immunoSEQ multiplex PCR; TCRdb stores just in-frame clones and leaves some out. The sample includes about 98,000 clones, 80% to 85% of them seen just once. The sequenced sample consisted of PBMCs. The receptors derive from a man in his forties or fifties in good health and CMV-seronegative. CDR3s include the opening cysteine and the closing phenylalanine or tryptophan. Each record gives: D gene, V gene, clone size, J gene, CDR3 protein, CDR3 DNA. A D gene is named only where the DNA matches it firmly. Clone size appears in some rows only: once, few, many, or a class for an expanded clone.

-	TRBV6-1	-	TRBJ2-7	CASRKDKIYEQYF	TGTGCCAGCAGAAAGGACAAGATCTACGAGCAGTACTTC
TRBD1	TRBV6-5	-	TRBJ1-5	CASSPGQAREPQHF	TGTGCCAGCAGCCCAGGACAGGCCCGGGAGCCCCAGCATTTT
-	TRBV7-9	-	TRBJ2-7	CASSFQYEQYF	TGTGCCAGCAGCTTCCAGTACGAGCAGTACTTC
-	TRBV14	-	TRBJ2-3	CASSQGATQYF	TGTGCCAGCAGCCAGGGGGCTACGCAGTATTTT
-	TRBV7-7	-	TRBJ2-5	CASSFRGGAQPQETQYF	TGTGCCAGCAGTTTCAGAGGGGGGGCGCAGCCCCAAGAGACCCAGTACTTC
-	TRBV7-9	-	TRBJ2-7	CASSENGQSYEQYF	TGTGCCAGCAGCGAAAACGGACAGTCCTACGAGCAGTACTTC
-	TRBV5-1	-	TRBJ1-2	CASSPGSFYGYTF	TGTGCCAGCAGCCCTGGGAGTTTCTATGGCTACACCTTC
TRBD1	TRBV5-1	-	TRBJ1-2	CASSLALTGTNYGYTF	TGCGCCAGCAGCTTGGCCCTGACAGGGACCAACTATGGCTACACCTTC
-	TRBV6-5	-	TRBJ1-6	CASSWVWGDNSPLHF	TGTGCCAGCAGTTGGGTCTGGGGGGATAATTCACCCCTCCACTTT
TRBD1	TRBV19	-	TRBJ1-6	CASRDRATNSPLHF	TGTGCCAGCCGGGACAGGGCAACAAATTCACCCCTCCACTTT
TRBD1	TRBV28	once	TRBJ1-2	CASSLPGQGNGYTF	TGTGCCAGCAGTCTTCCGGGACAGGGCAATGGCTACACCTTC
TRBD2	TRBV7-3	-	TRBJ2-1	CASSLTAGEPYNEQFF	TGTGCCAGCAGCTTAACGGCGGGGGAGCCATACAATGAGCAGTTCTTC
-	TRBV15	-	TRBJ2-1	CATSRSHDNEQFF	TGTGCCACCAGCAGATCACACGACAATGAGCAGTTCTTC
-	TRBV18	-	TRBJ1-1	CASSPPTGNTEAFF	TGTGCCAGCTCACCACCGACAGGGAACACTGAAGCTTTCTTT
-	TRBV5-1	once	TRBJ2-5	CASPGRGNGGQETQYF	TGCGCCAGCCCTGGTCGGGGAAATGGTGGGCAAGAGACCCAGTACTTC
TRBD1	TRBV5-1	-	TRBJ2-6	CASSLGQGSSGANVLTF	TGCGCCAGCAGCTTGGGACAGGGGAGCTCTGGGGCCAACGTCCTGACTTTC
-	TRBV25-1	-	TRBJ1-1	CASSLGGNTEAFF	TGTGCCAGCAGCCTGGGGGGGAACACTGAAGCTTTCTTT
TRBD2	TRBV19	few	TRBJ2-1	CASSIRLAVTNEQFF	TGTGCCAGTAGTATTCGACTAGCGGTAACCAATGAGCAGTTCTTC
-	TRBV27	-	TRBJ1-4	CASSPGILGVGEKLFF	TGTGCCAGCAGTCCGGGAATCTTAGGCGTTGGTGAAAAACTGTTTTTT
TRBD1	TRBV28	-	TRBJ1-2	CASSPPPGTGNYGYTF	TGTGCCAGCAGTCCGCCACCCGGGACAGGGAACTATGGCTACACCTTC
-	TRBV5-1	-	TRBJ1-1	CASSLAGGRQGTEAFF	TGCGCCAGCAGCTTGGCCGGTGGACGGCAGGGGACTGAAGCTTTCTTT
-	TRBV6-5	-	TRBJ1-1	CASSYTANTEAFF	TGTGCCAGCAGTTACACAGCGAACACTGAAGCTTTCTTT
TRBD1	TRBV27	-	TRBJ2-2	CASSLSGGLTGELFF	TGTGCCAGCAGTTTGTCAGGGGGCCTCACCGGGGAGCTGTTTTTT
-	TRBV11-2	once	TRBJ2-3	CASSPGLPDTQYF	TGTGCCAGCAGCCCGGGACTTCCAGATACGCAGTATTTT
-	TRBV6-5	-	TRBJ2-2	CASRVGGTVLGELFF	TGTGCCAGCCGAGTTGGGGGGACAGTATTAGGGGAGCTGTTTTTT
TRBD2	TRBV27	-	TRBJ2-5	CASSVGTSGGASETQYF	TGTGCCAGCAGTGTAGGGACTAGCGGGGGGGCCAGCGAGACCCAGTACTTC
TRBD2	TRBV28	-	TRBJ2-3	CASSEMRTGLGTDTQYF	TGTGCCAGCAGCGAAATGCGGACGGGACTAGGCACAGATACGCAGTATTTT
-	TRBV6-5	-	TRBJ1-2	CASSSGGGCGYTF	TGTGCCAGCAGTTCCGGCGGGGGCTGTGGCTACACCTTC
-	TRBV19	-	TRBJ2-3	CASKLERADTQYF	TGTGCCAGTAAACTGGAACGGGCAGATACGCAGTATTTT
TRBD1	TRBV7-8	-	TRBJ1-3	CASRGQGADTIYF	TGTGCCAGCCGTGGGCAGGGGGCTGACACCATATATTTT
TRBD2	TRBV5-1	-	TRBJ2-5	CASSLEAGGREETQYF	TGCGCCAGCAGCTTGGAAGCGGGGGGCAGGGAAGAGACCCAGTACTTC
TRBD2	TRBV7-9	once	TRBJ2-3	CASSSRGGGADTQYF	TGTGCCAGCAGCTCGCGGGGCGGGGGGGCAGATACGCAGTATTTT
-	TRBV6-1	-	TRBJ1-5	CASSEDPPRYSNQPQHF	TGTGCCAGCAGTGAAGACCCTCCCCGCTATAGCAATCAGCCCCAGCATTTT
TRBD1	TRBV5-4	-	TRBJ1-6	CASSPDRADSPLHF	TGTGCCAGCAGCCCGGACAGGGCTGATTCACCCCTCCACTTT
TRBD2	TRBV27	-	TRBJ2-1	CASSLPDPSGDNEQFF	TGTGCCAGCAGTTTACCCGATCCTAGCGGAGACAATGAGCAGTTCTTC
TRBD1	TRBV29-1	-	TRBJ1-2	CSVKPGTGERGGYTF	TGCAGCGTTAAACCTGGGACAGGGGAGAGGGGAGGCTACACCTTC
-	TRBV25-1	few	TRBJ2-2	CASSGGHATGELFF	TGTGCCAGCAGTGGTGGACACGCTACCGGGGAGCTGTTTTTT
TRBD1	TRBV10-3	-	TRBJ2-2	CAIARTGEAGELFF	TGTGCCATCGCGCGGACAGGGGAGGCCGGGGAGCTGTTTTTT
TRBD2	TRBV6-1	-	TRBJ2-7	CASRSDLRWGGEQYF	TGTGCCAGCAGGTCCGATCTGAGATGGGGGGGCGAGCAGTACTTC
TRBD1	TRBV4-2	-	TRBJ2-7	CASSQDRDRGPHF	TGTGCCAGCAGCCAAGACCGGGACAGAGGACCCCACTTC
-	TRBV19	-	TRBJ2-7	CASSINRNYEQYF	TGTGCCAGTAGTATAAACAGGAACTACGAGCAGTACTTC
-	TRBV7-8	-	TRBJ2-3	CASSLAGGYTDTQYF	TGTGCCAGCAGCTTAGCGGGGGGATACACAGATACGCAGTATTTT
-	TRBV10-3	few	TRBJ2-1	CAISESYQGGWLF	TGTGCCATCAGTGAGTCGTACCAGGGGGGTTGGCTCTTC
-	TRBV6-6	-	TRBJ2-5	CASSTELVETQYF	TGTGCCAGCAGTACGGAGTTGGTGGAGACCCAGTACTTC
-	TRBV29-1	-	TRBJ2-7	CSVGRGYEQYF	TGCAGCGTTGGCCGGGGCTACGAGCAGTACTTC
-	TRBV6-5	-	TRBJ2-5	CASSQGSTEQYF	TGTGCCAGCAGTCAAGGCTCGACAGAACAGTACTTC
TRBD1	TRBV5-1	-	TRBJ1-3	CASSPQGGSGNTIYF	TGCGCCAGCAGCCCACAGGGGGGCTCTGGAAACACCATATATTTT
TRBD1	TRBV14	-	TRBJ1-1	CASSQRTGSATEAFF	TGTGCCAGCAGCCAGAGGACAGGGTCGGCCACTGAAGCTTTCTTT
-	TRBV6-4	-	TRBJ2-1	CASSLGQPNNEQFF	TGTGCCAGCAGTCTTGGACAGCCTAACAATGAGCAGTTCTTC
TRBD1	TRBV5-6	-	TRBJ2-6	CASSLMTGAGANVLTF	TGTGCCAGCAGCCTAATGACAGGGGCTGGGGCCAACGTCCTGACTTTC